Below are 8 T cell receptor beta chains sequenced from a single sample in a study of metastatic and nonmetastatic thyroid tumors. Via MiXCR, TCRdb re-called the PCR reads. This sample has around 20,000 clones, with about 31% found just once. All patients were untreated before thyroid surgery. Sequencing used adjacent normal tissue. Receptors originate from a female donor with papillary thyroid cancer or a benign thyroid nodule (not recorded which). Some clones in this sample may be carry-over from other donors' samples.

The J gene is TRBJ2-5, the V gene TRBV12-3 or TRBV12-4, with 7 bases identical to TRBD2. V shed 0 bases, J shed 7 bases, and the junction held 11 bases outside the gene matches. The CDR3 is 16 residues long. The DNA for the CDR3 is TGTGCCAGCAGTTTAGCGCTCAGCGCGGGAGTCATGACCCAGTACTTC. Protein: CASSLALSAGVMTQYF.

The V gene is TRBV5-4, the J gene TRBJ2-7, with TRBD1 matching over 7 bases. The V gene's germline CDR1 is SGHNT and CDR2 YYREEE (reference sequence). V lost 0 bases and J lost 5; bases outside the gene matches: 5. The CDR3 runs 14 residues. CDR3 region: CASSLARGHNEQYF. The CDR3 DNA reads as TGTGCCAGCAGCTTGGCAAGGGGGCACAACGAGCAGTACTTC.

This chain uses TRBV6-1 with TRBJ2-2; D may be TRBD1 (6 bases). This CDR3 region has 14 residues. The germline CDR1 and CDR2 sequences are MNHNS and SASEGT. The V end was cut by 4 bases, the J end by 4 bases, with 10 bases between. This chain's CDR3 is CASSGDIFTGELFF. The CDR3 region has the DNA TGTGCCAGCAGTGGGGACATCTTCACCGGGGAGCTGTTTTTT.

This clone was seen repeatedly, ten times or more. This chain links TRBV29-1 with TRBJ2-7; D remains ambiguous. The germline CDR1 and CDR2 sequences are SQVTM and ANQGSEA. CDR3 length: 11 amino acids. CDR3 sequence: CSATGSYEQYF. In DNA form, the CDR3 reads TGCAGTGCGACGGGCTCCTACGAGCAGTACTTC.

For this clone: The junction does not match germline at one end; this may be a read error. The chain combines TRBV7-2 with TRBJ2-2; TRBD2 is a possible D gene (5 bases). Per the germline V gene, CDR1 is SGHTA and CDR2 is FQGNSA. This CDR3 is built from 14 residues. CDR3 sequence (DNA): TGTGCCAGCAGCTTAGATCCAAACACCGGGGAGCTGTTCTTT. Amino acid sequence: CASSLDPNTGELFF.

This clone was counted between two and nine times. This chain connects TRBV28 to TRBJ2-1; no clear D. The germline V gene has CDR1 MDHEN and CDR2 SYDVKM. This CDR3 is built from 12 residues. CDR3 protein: CAGATAIDEQFF. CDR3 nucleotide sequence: TGTGCAGGAGCGACCGCAATCGATGAGCAGTTCTTC.

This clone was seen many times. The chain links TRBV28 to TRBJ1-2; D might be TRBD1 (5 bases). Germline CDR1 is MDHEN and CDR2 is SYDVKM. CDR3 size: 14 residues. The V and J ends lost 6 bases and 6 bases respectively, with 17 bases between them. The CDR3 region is CASSPPWGRHGYTF. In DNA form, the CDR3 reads TGTGCCAGCAGCCCTCCCTGGGGGAGACATGGCTACACCTTC.

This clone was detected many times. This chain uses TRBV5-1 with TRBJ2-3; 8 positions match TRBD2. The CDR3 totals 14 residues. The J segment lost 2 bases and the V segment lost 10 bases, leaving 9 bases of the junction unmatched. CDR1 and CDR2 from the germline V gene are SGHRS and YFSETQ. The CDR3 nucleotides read TGCGCCCGCAACGGGGGGGGCGTCACAGATACGCAGTATTTT. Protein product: CARNGGGVTDTQYF.